This TCR beta chain was profiled in a study of blood T cell repertoires in COVID-19. Repertoires were generated with immunoSEQ multiplex PCR, while TCRdb's copy carries only in-frame clones and drops some. The sample includes about 180,000 clones, about 84% of them seen just once. Trimming left V 2 bases short and J 5 bases short, with 9 bases between. This CDR3 has 13 amino acids. Germline lookup yields CDR1 SGHTA and CDR2 FQGTGA. The clonotype originates from a woman in her thirties or forties with acute COVID-19. The chain uses TRBV7-3 and TRBJ1-1; no reliable D call. Material for sequencing was PBMCs or T cells enriched from blood (not recorded which). The CDR3 reads CASSLQTQTEAFF. DNA for the CDR3: TGTGCCAGCAGCTTACAGACACAGACTGAAGCTTTCTTT.